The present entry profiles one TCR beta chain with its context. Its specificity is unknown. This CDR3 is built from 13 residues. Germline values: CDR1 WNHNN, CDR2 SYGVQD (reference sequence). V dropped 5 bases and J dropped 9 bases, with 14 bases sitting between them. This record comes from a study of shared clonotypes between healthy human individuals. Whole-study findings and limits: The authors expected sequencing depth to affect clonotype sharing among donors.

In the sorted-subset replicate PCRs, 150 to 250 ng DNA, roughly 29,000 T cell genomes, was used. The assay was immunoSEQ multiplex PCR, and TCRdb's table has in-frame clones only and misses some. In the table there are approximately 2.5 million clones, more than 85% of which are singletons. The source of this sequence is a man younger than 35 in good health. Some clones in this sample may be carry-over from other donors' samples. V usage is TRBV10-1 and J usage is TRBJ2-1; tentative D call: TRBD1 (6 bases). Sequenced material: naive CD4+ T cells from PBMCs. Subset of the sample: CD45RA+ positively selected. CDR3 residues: CASSNQGIREQFF. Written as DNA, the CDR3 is TGCGCCAGCAGTAACCAGGGGATCCGTGAGCAGTTCTTC.